This T cell receptor beta chain was profiled in a study of cytomegalovirus exposure and HLA in healthy donors. Study details: Both the 120 validation repertoires and the 600 to 700 first-cohort repertoires used the same platform, as reported by a later analysis.

Findings and caveats of the study: Cytomegalovirus association was listed for 164 TCR beta chains. Rare TCR sequences dominated, though some public TCRs recurred in many donors.

This table comes from immunoSEQ multiplex PCR, and its TCRdb copy is limited to in-frame clones, with some not included. The repertoire consists of approximately 120,000 clones, with around 94% occurring once and the leading ten covering roughly 1.2%. The roughly 120-subject validation cohort, separate from the roughly 700-subject first cohort, included the donors. As regards this clone: The antigen remains undetermined.

From germline, CDR1 is SGHDT and CDR2 YYEEEE. The CDR3 extends over 17 amino acids. Germline trimming cut 0 bases from V and 1 base from J; bases unmatched to any gene: 5. This rearrangement joins TRBV5-6 to TRBJ1-5; the match to TRBD1 covers 9 bases. The sequenced sample was PBMCs. The sequence was obtained from a woman in her late teens or twenties in good health and CMV-seronegative. CDR3 sequence reads: CASSLALGQGSNQPQHF. The CDR3 nucleotides are TGTGCCAGCAGCTTGGCTCTGGGACAGGGAAGCAATCAGCCCCAGCATTTT. The complete variable domain, with remaining parts taken from reference TRBV5-6 and TRBJ1-5, reads DAGVTQSPTHLIKTRGQQVTLRCSPKSGHDTVSWYQQALGQGPQFIFQYYEEEERQRGNFPDRFSGHQFPNYSSELNVNALLLGDSALYLCASSLALGQGSNQPQHFGDGTRLSIL.